Listed below are T cell receptor beta chains from one sample, sequenced in a study of blood T cell repertoires in COVID-19. Sequencing was performed with immunoSEQ multiplex PCR; in TCRdb, only in-frame clones are kept and a portion is missing. The sample carries 90,000 or so clones, 75% to 90% recorded once. The specimen sequenced was peripheral blood. The receptors derive from an elderly man with acute or convalescent COVID-19. Each CDR3 is given with its conserved first and last residue. Each record gives: D gene, V gene, CDR3 length, J gene, clone size, CDR3 DNA, CDR3 protein. The D gene is left open where the match is weak. Clone size is not always given. Where it is, it says once, few, many or a class for expanded clones.

>NA|TRBV10-3|12|TRBJ2-1|NA
TGTGCCATCAGCCAAAAGAGGGATGAGCAGTTCTTC
CAISQKRDEQFF
>NA|TRBV19|13|TRBJ2-5|NA
TGTGCCAGTAGTCGAATGGGGGGAGAGACCCAGTACTTC
CASSRMGGETQYF
>NA|TRBV7-3|13|TRBJ1-1|NA
TGTGCCAGCAGCTCACAGGGTAGGACTGAAGCTTTCTTT
CASSSQGRTEAFF
>NA|TRBV19|15|TRBJ1-2|NA
TGTGCCAGTAGTATAGTCCCCGGCGGCCTCTATGGCTACACCTTC
CASSIVPGGLYGYTF
>NA|TRBV7-9|14|TRBJ1-5|NA
TGTGCCAGCAGCCCGTCAGGGGCGGGTCAGCCCCAGCATTTT
CASSPSGAGQPQHF
>NA|TRBV25-1|13|TRBJ1-2|NA
TGTGCCAGCAGTGAAGGGGCGGAACGAGGCTACACCTTC
CASSEGAERGYTF
>TRBD1|TRBV27|16|TRBJ2-1|once
TGTGCCAGCAGTTTAAGCCCCGGGACAGGGGGCCATGAGCAGTTCTTC
CASSLSPGTGGHEQFF
>NA|TRBV28|12|TRBJ1-3|NA
TGTGCCACCCTAAAGCCGGGAAACACCATATATTTT
CATLKPGNTIYF
>TRBD2|TRBV4-1|15|TRBJ2-5|NA
TGCGCCAGCAGCCAACAAGGACTAGCGACAGAGACCCAGTACTTC
CASSQQGLATETQYF
>TRBD2|TRBV28|16|TRBJ2-7|NA
TGTGCCAGCAGTCAACCTGCTAGCGGGAGCCACGGAGAGCAGTACTTC
CASSQPASGSHGEQYF
>TRBD1|TRBV28|16|TRBJ2-5|NA
TGTGCCAGCAGGCGAGGATCAGGGGGATGGTCAGAGACCCAGTACTTC
CASRRGSGGWSETQYF
>TRBD1|TRBV6-6|15|TRBJ1-5|NA
TGTGCCAGCAGTGACCCAGACAGGGTTGAGCAGCCCCAGCATTTT
CASSDPDRVEQPQHF
>NA|TRBV19|14|TRBJ1-2|NA
TGTGCCAGTAGATTAGGGACAACTAACTATGGCTACACCTTC
CASRLGTTNYGYTF
>NA|TRBV19|13|TRBJ2-3|NA
TGTGCCAGTAGTATAGACGCGACAGATACGCAGTATTTT
CASSIDATDTQYF
>NA|TRBV19|18|TRBJ1-5|NA
TGTGCCAGTAGTATTACCCCAACGGGGCAGGGGAGCAATCAGCCCCAGCATTTT
CASSITPTGQGSNQPQHF
>TRBD1|TRBV5-3|15|TRBJ1-1|NA
TGTGCCAGAAGCAGACGGGGACAGGGGATCACTGAAGCTTTCTTT
CARSRRGQGITEAFF
>NA|TRBV5-1|14|TRBJ2-1|once
TGCGCCAGCCGCCGGGGGTACTCCTACAATGAGCAGTTCTTC
CASRRGYSYNEQFF
>TRBD1|TRBV10-3|15|TRBJ1-2|NA
TGTGCCATCAGTGATCAGGACAGGGGGTTTAATGGCTACACCTTC
CAISDQDRGFNGYTF
>NA|TRBV28|11|TRBJ1-2|NA
TGTGCCAGCACCTCGGTCTATGGCTACACCTTC
CASTSVYGYTF
>NA|TRBV27|16|TRBJ1-4|NA
TGTGCCAGCAGTTCCGGGGGATATGCAACTAATGAAAAACTGTTTTTT
CASSSGGYATNEKLFF
>TRBD1|TRBV19|16|TRBJ1-4|NA
TGTGCCAGTAGTATGCTGGACAGGGAGAACTTTGAAAAACTGTTTTTT
CASSMLDRENFEKLFF
>NA|TRBV29-1|14|TRBJ2-7|NA
TGCAGCGCTCAAGGTTTGGACAGCTCCTACGAGCAGTACTTC
CSAQGLDSSYEQYF
>NA|TRBV19|13|TRBJ1-2|once
TGTGCCAGTAGTATAACGGTGCTACCTGGCTACACCTTC
CASSITVLPGYTF
>TRBD1|TRBV9|15|TRBJ2-1|NA
TGTGCCAGCAGCGTAGCCCCGACAGGGGGCGGTGAGCAGTTCTTC
CASSVAPTGGGEQFF
>TRBD2|TRBV15|16|TRBJ2-3|NA
TGTGCCACCAGCAGAGAGCTAGCGGGGAGCACAGATACGCAGTATTTT
CATSRELAGSTDTQYF
>NA|TRBV7-2|12|TRBJ2-5|NA
TGTGCCAGCAGCTTACAACTAGAGACCCAGTACTTC
CASSLQLETQYF
>TRBD1|TRBV7-3|13|TRBJ2-1|NA
TGTGCCAGCAGCTCGGGACAGTACAATGAGCAGTTCTTC
CASSSGQYNEQFF
>NA|TRBV15|15|TRBJ1-6|NA
TGTGCCACCAGCAGAGATGGGGGGTTGGTATCACCCCTCCACTTT
CATSRDGGLVSPLHF
>NA|TRBV7-3|13|TRBJ2-5|NA
TGTGCCAGCAGTCAAAGCGCCCAAGAGACCCAGTACTTC
CASSQSAQETQYF
>TRBD1|TRBV27|12|TRBJ2-3|once
TGTGCCAGCAGTCTTAACAGGGGTACGCAGTATTTT
CASSLNRGTQYF
>NA|TRBV9|11|TRBJ2-1|NA
TGTGCCAGCAGCGCCTTCGATGAGCAGTTCTTC
CASSAFDEQFF
>TRBD1|TRBV10-3|17|TRBJ2-5|NA
TGTGCCATCAGTGCGGGACAGGGGGCGGAAATTGGAAAGACCCAGTACTTC
CAISAGQGAEIGKTQYF
>NA|TRBV7-9|14|TRBJ1-5|many
TGTGCCAGCGGGGAGGGCAGGTCCAATCAGCCCCAGCATTTT
CASGEGRSNQPQHF
>TRBD2|TRBV27|19|TRBJ2-7|NA
TGTGCCAGCAGTTTATGGAGACTAGCGGGAGGGCCGTCTAAGTACGAGCAGTACTTC
CASSLWRLAGGPSKYEQYF
>TRBD1|TRBV10-3|16|TRBJ2-7|NA
TGTGCCATCAGCAAGAATCAACCGGGACAGGGACACGCGCAGTACTTC
CAISKNQPGQGHAQYF
>NA|TRBV3-1/TRBV3-2|12|TRBJ1-1|NA
TGTGCCAGCAGCCAACCGGGACTTTCAGCTTTCTTT
CASSQPGLSAFF
>NA|TRBV6-2/TRBV6-3|18|TRBJ1-1|once
TGTGCCAGCAGTTACTCGCCCTTCGGACAGTCCTTGAACACTGAAGCTTTCTTT
CASSYSPFGQSLNTEAFF
>TRBD2|TRBV7-2|15|TRBJ2-1|NA
TGTGCCAGCAGCTTCGGGACTAGCGGAAACAATGAGCAGTTCTTC
CASSFGTSGNNEQFF
>TRBD1|TRBV29-1|13|TRBJ1-1|few
TGCAGCGTGAGGGGGGGACAGGGGAGCGAAGCTTTCTTT
CSVRGGQGSEAFF
>NA|TRBV6-1|15|TRBJ1-3|NA
TGTGCCAGCAGTGAAACGGACAGCTCTGGAAACACCATATATTTT
CASSETDSSGNTIYF
>TRBD2|TRBV9|19|TRBJ2-3|NA
TGTGCCAGCAGCGTCGGTAGCGGGAGGACAATCTCTAGCACAGATACGCAGTATTTT
CASSVGSGRTISSTDTQYF
>NA|TRBV28|12|TRBJ1-6|NA
TGTGCCAGCCGGACAGCCAATTCACCCCTCCACTTT
CASRTANSPLHF